This TCR beta chain was identified during a study of long-term antiretroviral therapy in people with HIV. Study-level findings and limits: The ART regimens used between about 2004 and 2017 may be less effective than current ones. An increase in diversity followed ART, yet levels stayed below transplant donor controls. Pre-ART expanded TRB clones stayed dominant throughout, though often decreasing after ART.

Trimming cost V 2 bases and J 4 bases, with 13 bases left between them. The CDR3 runs 15 residues. CDR1 and CDR2 (germline): SGHRS, YFSETQ. Version v3.0 of the immunoSEQ assay was performed at survey level. The table came from immunoSEQ multiplex PCR; TCRdb's copy has only in-frame clones and leaves some out. The sample consists of about 20,000 clones, under 90% of them appearing once. Every participant with HIV received treatment in the United States. For this clone: Its antigen is as yet unknown.

The TCR sequence derives from a man aged 40-49 years with HIV. The material was unsorted PBMCs, obtained about 2.4 years after starting antiretroviral therapy. The chain employs TRBV5-1 and TRBJ2-1; possibly TRBD1 or TRBD2 for D (5 bases each). The CDR3 coding sequence is TGCGCCAGCAGCTTATCCGGGACGGGATACAATGAGCAGTTCTTC. Its protein is CASSLSGTGYNEQFF.